Listed here is a single T cell receptor beta chain. Its matching antigen is unknown. This entry comes from a study of CD8 T cell repertoires and HIV-1 epitope variants. Background on the study: Separate wells received one of Twenty-five Gag or Nef variant peptides. The baseline condition was 1M T cells left uncultured. Notes on the study in general: The TAALDMSHF plasma variant had no responses, unlike KF9 (five clonotypes) and HW9 (one).

Here immunoSEQ multiplex PCR was the method, and the copy in TCRdb shows in-frame clones only, minus some. Of 80,000 to 95,000 clones listed, just under 75% are singletons. Per germline, CDR1 SGHTA and CDR2 FQGTGA. The V end was cut by 2 bases, the J end by 3 bases, with 6 bases between. CDR3 length: 13 residues. Sequenced material: uncultured baseline CD8+ T cells from peripheral blood mononuclear cells (PBMCs). The genes are TRBV7-3 and TRBJ2-3; D may be TRBD2 (6 bases). This receptor was obtained from a male donor with HIV. This chain's CDR3 is CASSLGGTDTQYF. In DNA, the CDR3 is TGTGCCAGCAGCTTAGGGGGGACAGATACGCAGTATTTT.